One sample yielded the 3 T cell receptor beta chains listed below, sequenced in a study of cytomegalovirus exposure and HLA in healthy donors. PCR was performed using 60 Vbeta and 13 Jbeta primers. This table comes from immunoSEQ multiplex PCR, and its TCRdb copy is limited to in-frame clones, with some not included. The table shows roughly 130,000 clones, with 80% occurring only once. Sequencing used PBMCs. The origin of the receptors is a young man in good health and CMV-seronegative.

The rearrangement uses TRBV11-3 and TRBJ2-6; 9 bases are shared with TRBD1. The germline CDR1 and CDR2 sequences are SGHNT and YENEEA. CDR3 size: 16 residues. V was clipped by 6 bases and J by 2 bases; unmatched bases: 5. The CDR3 sequence is CASSTGGRAGANVLTF. CDR3 nucleotides: TGTGCCAGCAGTACAGGGGGCAGGGCTGGGGCCAACGTCCTGACTTTC.

The V call is TRBV7-2, the J call TRBJ2-7, with 8 bases fitting TRBD2. The germline V gene encodes CDR1 SGHTA and CDR2 FQGNSA. Trimming took 1 base from V and 1 from J; bases not matched to a gene: 3. This CDR3 has 15 residues. The CDR3 coding sequence is TGTGCCAGCAGCTTAGTAAGCGGGAGTTCCTACGAGCAGTACTTC. Its translation is CASSLVSGSSYEQYF.

For this clone: Germline and junction disagree at one end, which may indicate a read error. The J gene is TRBJ1-6, the V gene TRBV7-2; 7 bases are shared with TRBD1. The CDR3 sequence is 14 residues long. CDR1 is SGHTA, CDR2 FQGNSA, per germline. This CDR3 is CASSSTGINSPLNF. CDR3 nucleotide sequence: TGTGCCAGCAGCTCGACAGGGATCAATTCACCCCTCAACTTT. The whole variable domain, filled in from reference TRBV7-2 and TRBJ1-6, reads GAGVSQSPSNKVTEKGKDVELRCDPISGHTALYWYRQSLGQGLEFLIYFQGNSAPDKSGLPSDRFSAERTGGSVSTLTIQRTQQEDSAVYLCASSSTGINSPLNFGNGTRLTVT.